This is a list of T cell receptor beta chains from one sample in a study of Graves' ophthalmopathy and Graves' hyperthyroidism. Each CDR3 protein is one row after TCRdb ran MiXCR on the multiplex PCR reads. This sample yields 210,000 or so distinct CDR3 sequences, of which roughly 29% are seen a single time; over 7.5% belongs to the top ten. Source material: peripheral blood. All receptors come from a man aged 45-60 years with Graves' ophthalmopathy. Each CDR3 is given with its conserved first and last residue. Clone size, where shown, is once, few, many, or a class for clones that have expanded.

J gene: TRBJ2-2
V gene: TRBV6-1
clone size: NA
CDR3 protein: CAGASANTGELFF

J gene: TRBJ2-7
V gene: TRBV7-2
clone size: NA
CDR3 protein: CASSLRKYGGQPGLVSYEQYF

J gene: TRBJ1-1
V gene: TRBV11-2
clone size: many
CDR3 protein: CASSPVTAGPTEAFF

J gene: TRBJ1-5
V gene: TRBV6-5
clone size: many
CDR3 protein: CASMVGQGGQPQHF

J gene: TRBJ2-7
V gene: TRBV12-3/TRBV12-4
clone size: NA
CDR3 protein: CASSSTSGRGEQYF

J gene: TRBJ1-1
V gene: TRBV11-2
clone size: NA
CDR3 protein: CASSPGKGLVAEAFF

J gene: TRBJ2-5
V gene: TRBV5-1
clone size: many
CDR3 protein: CASSILAQRAETQYF

J gene: TRBJ2-5
V gene: TRBV12-3/TRBV12-4
clone size: NA
CDR3 protein: CASRPRVAGGQETQYF

J gene: TRBJ2-7
V gene: TRBV7-8
clone size: many
CDR3 protein: CASSKPTSGKGEQYF

J gene: TRBJ1-2
V gene: TRBV19
clone size: NA
CDR3 protein: CASSTGAVANYGYTF

J gene: TRBJ2-7
V gene: TRBV28
clone size: NA
CDR3 protein: CASSFVGGIYEQYF

J gene: TRBJ1-5
V gene: TRBV6-1
clone size: NA
CDR3 protein: CASSVGGLRADQPQHF

J gene: TRBJ1-2
V gene: TRBV4-1
clone size: many
CDR3 protein: CASSQGAGSRGYTF

J gene: TRBJ2-7
V gene: TRBV28
clone size: NA
CDR3 protein: CASSLWASGLPSSYEQYF

J gene: TRBJ2-4
V gene: TRBV4-3
clone size: many
CDR3 protein: CASSPGFAAAHKNIQYF

J gene: TRBJ1-3
V gene: TRBV11-1
clone size: NA
CDR3 protein: CASSSGTAGNTIYF

J gene: TRBJ1-2
V gene: TRBV28
clone size: NA
CDR3 protein: CASSSPTGTGNYGYTF

J gene: TRBJ1-3
V gene: TRBV30
clone size: NA
CDR3 protein: CAWSVRSRNTIYF

J gene: TRBJ1-2
V gene: TRBV12-3/TRBV12-4
clone size: NA
CDR3 protein: CASRAGQGARGYTF

J gene: TRBJ2-7
V gene: TRBV12-3/TRBV12-4
clone size: many
CDR3 protein: CASSLASGVSEQYF

J gene: TRBJ2-7
V gene: TRBV6-5
clone size: many
CDR3 protein: CASWGAGYEQYF

J gene: TRBJ1-1
V gene: TRBV7-3
clone size: many
CDR3 protein: CASKRQGPDTEAFF

J gene: TRBJ1-6
V gene: TRBV2
clone size: once
CDR3 protein: CASSDPSPLSPLHF

J gene: TRBJ2-5
V gene: TRBV6-1
clone size: NA
CDR3 protein: CASSETSGSRETQYF

J gene: TRBJ1-1
V gene: TRBV5-1
clone size: NA
CDR3 protein: CASSIQGYAEAFF

J gene: NA
V gene: TRBV28
clone size: NA
CDR3 protein: CASSQLGRTYEQYF

J gene: TRBJ1-1
V gene: TRBV20-1
clone size: NA
CDR3 protein: CRATWGPGNTEAFF

J gene: TRBJ1-1
V gene: TRBV12-3/TRBV12-4
clone size: many
CDR3 protein: CASSPGTVTEAFF

J gene: TRBJ1-5
V gene: TRBV6-5
clone size: many
CDR3 protein: CASRPGQGGNMQPQHF

J gene: TRBJ2-4
V gene: TRBV28
clone size: many
CDR3 protein: CASLNRAGGGGNIQYF

J gene: TRBJ1-6
V gene: TRBV6-2/TRBV6-3
clone size: NA
CDR3 protein: CASSYRTGGNSPLHF

J gene: TRBJ1-2
V gene: TRBV28
clone size: NA
CDR3 protein: CASSTDREGYGYTF

J gene: TRBJ2-5
V gene: TRBV6-1
clone size: NA
CDR3 protein: CASSPEGVETQYF

J gene: TRBJ2-7
V gene: TRBV20-1
clone size: many
CDR3 protein: CSARGVTGVSSYEQYF

J gene: TRBJ2-6
V gene: TRBV12-3/TRBV12-4
clone size: NA
CDR3 protein: CASSPVGGANVLTF

J gene: TRBJ2-7
V gene: TRBV6-5
clone size: many
CDR3 protein: CASRSSSYEQYF

J gene: TRBJ1-5
V gene: TRBV6-2/TRBV6-3
clone size: NA
CDR3 protein: CASSPLLRKTYSNQPQHF